These 27 T cell receptor beta chains originate from one sample sequenced in a study of T cells in Graves' hyperthyroidism and ophthalmopathy. What was amplified from RNA transcripts were TCR beta CDR3 regions. Using the HTBI primer set, a first-round RT-PCR was run on the TCR CDR3. TCRdb re-called the multiplex PCR reads through MiXCR, storing one row per CDR3 protein. The sample comprises around 300,000 distinct CDR3 sequences, roughly 15% of which are singletons, and under 8% rests with the top ten. Sequencing used blood. The receptors stem from a woman aged 40 to 49 with Graves' hyperthyroidism.

In this sample, this clonotype turned up many times. The rearrangement joins TRBV15 to TRBJ2-3; no firm D call. Germline loops: CDR1 LNHNV, CDR2 YYDKDF (reference sequence). There are 12 residues in the CDR3. Trimming stripped 4 bases from V and 0 bases from J, with 2 bases between. This chain's CDR3 is CATSKSTDTQYF. CDR3 in DNA: TGTGCCACCAGCAAAAGCACAGATACGCAGTATTTT.

The V and J genes are TRBV12-3 or TRBV12-4 and TRBJ2-4; unclear D gene. The CDR3 consists of 14 residues. Trimming cost V 2 bases and J 0 bases, with 5 bases left between them. The DNA for the CDR3 is TGTGCCAGCAGTTTATTAGGAGCCAAAAACATTCAGTACTTC. Residues: CASSLLGAKNIQYF.

Points on this clonotype: This may be a read error: a much more frequent sequence differs by one nucleotide. V gene TRBV28 combines with J gene TRBJ1-5; TRBD1 is a possible D gene (5 bases). The V end lost 6 bases, the J end lost 2 bases, and 23 bases lay between the germline ends. The CDR3 has 18 amino acids. Germline-derived CDR1 and CDR2 are MDHEN and SYDVKM. CDR3 DNA sequence: TGTGCCAGCAGCCCACGGGGGGTTTCGGCCCAGGGCAATCAGCCCCAGCATTTT. It yields the protein CASSPRGVSAQGNQPQHF.

This chain uses TRBV7-9 with TRBJ2-7; D may be TRBD1 (6 bases). Germline lookup yields CDR1 SEHNR and CDR2 FQNEAQ (reference sequence). The CDR3 is made up of 13 amino acids. With 11 bases removed from V and 6 bases from J, the gap between germline ends came to 20 bases. The CDR3 nucleotides are TGTGCCGGCACCGAACCGGGACATCCCGAGCAGTACTTC. Translating gives CAGTEPGHPEQYF.

This clonotype was counted only a few times. The rearrangement joins TRBV4-2 to TRBJ2-4; tentatively, D is TRBD2 (6 bases). This CDR3 contains 17 residues. Looked up from germline, CDR1 is LGHNA and CDR2 is YNFKEQ. Trimming left V 0 bases short and J 1 base short, with 13 bases between. The CDR3 is CASSQDGGNGAKNIQYF. In DNA, the CDR3 is TGTGCCAGCAGCCAAGATGGGGGGAATGGCGCCAAAAACATTCAGTACTTC.

This clonotype was detected many times. This chain links TRBV11-2 with TRBJ2-3; D not resolved. The CDR3 totals 15 residues. V was trimmed by 3 bases and J by 4 bases, leaving 14 bases between them. From germline, CDR1 is SGHAT and CDR2 FQNNGV. CDR3: CASSLRPGEADTQYF. CDR3 nucleotide sequence: TGTGCCAGCAGCTTGAGACCTGGAGAAGCAGATACGCAGTATTTT.

J is TRBJ2-1 and V is TRBV6-1, with 10 bases fitting TRBD2. J was trimmed by 5 bases and V by 8 bases; bases with no gene match: 6. CDR1 is MNHNS, CDR2 SASEGT, per germline. The CDR3 has 14 residues. This CDR3 is CASCLAGVHNEQFF. The CDR3 nucleotides are TGTGCCAGCTGCCTAGCGGGAGTCCACAATGAGCAGTTCTTC.

Comment on this clonotype: A single base separates this from a much larger clone, so it may be a read error. This chain joins TRBV6-2 or TRBV6-3 and TRBJ2-2, with 9 bases that match TRBD2. CDR1 MNHEY and CDR2 SVGEGT come from the germline V gene. This CDR3 comprises 14 residues. The junction had 7 bases not matched to a gene; V was cut back by 8 bases and J by 6 bases. CDR3 DNA: TGTGCCAGCGTTAGGGCGGGAGGGTCCGGGGAGCTGTTTTTT. Amino acid sequence: CASVRAGGSGELFF.

This clonotype was counted ten times or more. The rearrangement links TRBV6-1 to TRBJ2-3; possible D gene TRBD2, 6 bases. The ends were cut back, 1 base at V and 0 bases at J, with 8 bases in the middle. From germline, CDR1 is MNHNS and CDR2 SASEGT. The CDR3 contains 15 residues. DNA for the CDR3: TGTGCCAGCAGTGAAGTCAGCGGGAGCACAGATACGCAGTATTTT. Residues: CASSEVSGSTDTQYF.

The V call is TRBV7-9, the J call TRBJ2-7; D might be TRBD2 (6 bases). Trimming left V 3 bases short and J 5 bases short, with 14 bases between. The CDR3 totals 14 residues. From germline, CDR1 is SEHNR and CDR2 FQNEAQ (reference sequence). The chain's CDR3 is CASSFGSRDNEQYF. CDR3 DNA: TGTGCCAGCAGCTTCGGGTCGCGGGATAACGAGCAGTACTTC.

In regard to this clonotype: A much larger clone is a single base away; this may be a read error. The chain joins TRBV20-1 to TRBJ1-5; perhaps TRBD1 as D (6 bases). The ends were cut back, 2 bases at V and 5 bases at J, with 10 bases in the middle. Germline V gives CDR1 DFQATT, CDR2 SNEGSKA (reference sequence). The CDR3 runs to 13 residues. CDR3 amino acids: CSARRQDDQPQHF. CDR3 in DNA: TGCAGTGCTAGAAGACAGGATGATCAGCCCCAGCATTTT.

This clonotype was observed a few times. V usage is TRBV5-5 and J usage is TRBJ2-6; D possibly corresponds to TRBD1 (5 bases). Trimming took 0 bases from V and 1 from J, leaving 14 bases between them. The CDR3 contains 18 residues. Germline CDR1 reads SGHKS; CDR2 reads YYEKEE (reference sequence). CDR3 DNA sequence: TGTGCCAGCAGCTTGGGATGGCGACAGTTTTCTGGGGCCAACGTCCTGACTTTC. Amino acids: CASSLGWRQFSGANVLTF.

In this sample, this clonotype turned up many times. The CDR3 protein is CASSLDVRGRSAQYF. The CDR3 nucleotides read TGTGCCAGCAGCTTAGATGTCAGAGGGAGAAGTGCCCAGTACTTC. The V gene is TRBV11-2, the J gene TRBJ2-5; tentatively, D is TRBD2 (5 bases). Trimming removed 0 bases at V and 9 bases at J, with 17 bases between. Germline-derived CDR1 and CDR2 are SGHAT and FQNNGV. The CDR3 has 15 amino acids.

This chain joins TRBV5-1 and TRBJ2-1, with 10 bases lining up with TRBD2. The germline CDR1 and CDR2 sequences are SGHRS and YFSETQ. J was trimmed by 2 bases and V by 4 bases; bases with no gene match: 12. CDR3 length: 18 residues. The CDR3 nucleotides read TGCGCCAGCAGCCCCGTGACTAGCGGGCCCTCAACCTACAATGAGCAGTTCTTC. Residues: CASSPVTSGPSTYNEQFF.

The chain has TRBV14 and TRBJ1-2, with a possible D match to TRBD1 (5 bases). Trimming removed 1 base from V and 6 bases from J, with 18 bases in between. Germline V gene sequence: CDR1 SGHDN, CDR2 FVKESK. CDR3 length: 16 residues. The CDR3 is CASSQGITGGKDGYTF. The DNA for the CDR3 is TGTGCCAGCAGCCAAGGAATCACCGGGGGGAAGGATGGCTACACCTTC.

This clonotype was seen at least ten times. The rearrangement joins TRBV20-1 to TRBJ2-5; weak D call: TRBD1 (6 bases). Trimming took off 0 bases at V and 0 bases at J, with 14 bases between the two ends. Germline CDR1 reads DFQATT; CDR2 reads SNEGSKA (reference sequence). The CDR3 totals 16 residues. CDR3 sequence: CSARDFRGQNQETQYF. The CDR3 coding sequence is TGCAGTGCTAGAGATTTCAGGGGCCAAAACCAAGAGACCCAGTACTTC.

There are a few counts of this clonotype. The rearrangement joins TRBV20-1 to TRBJ2-6, with D uncertain. This CDR3 is built from 13 residues. Trimming stripped 6 bases from V and 0 bases from J, with 6 bases between. CDR1 and CDR2 from the germline V gene are DFQATT and SNEGSKA (reference sequence). CDR3 loop: CSAEASGANVLTF. The CDR3, as DNA: TGCAGTGCCGAGGCCTCTGGGGCCAACGTCCTGACTTTC.

There are many counts of this clonotype. The rearrangement joins TRBV12-3 or TRBV12-4 to TRBJ2-1, with D unclear. The ends were cut back, 3 bases at V and 0 bases at J, with 27 bases in the middle. This CDR3 is built from 21 residues. The CDR3 DNA is TGTGCCAGCAGTTTTTCCCCCCACGGGTGGGTCAGGCCCAGCTCCTACAATGAGCAGTTCTTC. Its translation: CASSFSPHGWVRPSSYNEQFF.

This clonotype came up many times. This chain joins TRBV3-1 and TRBJ1-2; 11 bases are shared with TRBD1. V lost 3 bases to trimming and J lost 8 bases; unmatched junction nucleotides: 5. Germline-derived CDR1 and CDR2 are LGHDT and YNNKEL (reference sequence). This CDR3 contains 14 residues. CDR3 bases: TGTGCCAGCAGCCAGGGGACAGGGGGAGAGGGCTACACCTTC. Protein: CASSQGTGGEGYTF.

This chain uses TRBV10-3 with TRBJ1-1, with TRBD1 matching over 11 bases. The germline gives CDR1 ENHRY, CDR2 SYGVKD. The length of the CDR3 is 15 residues. Unmatched junction bases numbered 9, after V lost 6 bases and J lost 6 bases. This CDR3 reads CAIRSGQGESAEAFF. CDR3 in DNA: TGTGCCATCAGATCGGGACAGGGGGAGTCTGCTGAAGCTTTCTTT.

The table lists this clonotype with many counts. The V call is TRBV2, the J call TRBJ2-5; D not resolved. Trimming pared 7 bases from V and 0 bases from J, leaving 9 bases between. Germline V gene lookup returns CDR1 SNHLY and CDR2 FYNNEI. The length of the CDR3 is 13 residues. The CDR3 DNA follows: TGTGCCAGCAATCGCAAGAACCAAGAGACCCAGTACTTC. Translating gives CASNRKNQETQYF. Together with reference TRBV2 and TRBJ2-5, the CDR3 gives the full variable domain: EPEVTQTPSHQVTQMGQEVILRCVPISNHLYFYWYRQILGQKVEFLVSFYNNEISEKSEIFDDQFSVERPDGSNFTLKIRSTKLEDSAMYFCASNRKNQETQYFGPGTRLLVL.

This clonotype was seen at least ten times. The chain carries TRBV30 and TRBJ1-5; D may be TRBD1 (6 bases). The CDR3 covers 13 residues. The germline CDR1 and CDR2 sequences are GTSNPN and SVGIG (reference sequence). The V end lost 3 bases, the J end lost 1 base, and 7 bases lay between the germline ends. The CDR3 spells CAWRQGSNQPQHF. In nucleotides, the CDR3 is TGTGCCTGGAGACAGGGCAGCAATCAGCCCCAGCATTTT.

This clonotype was counted at least ten times. The J gene is TRBJ1-2, the V gene TRBV6-1; weak D call: TRBD1 (6 bases). The CDR3 spans 12 residues. Germline V gene lookup returns CDR1 MNHNS and CDR2 SASEGT. Trimming cost V 6 bases and J 8 bases, with 13 bases left between them. The CDR3 here is CASSRNRVGYTF. The CDR3 nucleotides are TGTGCCAGCAGCCGAAACAGGGTCGGCTACACCTTC.

This clonotype occurred a few times. This sequence joins TRBV12-3 or TRBV12-4 and TRBJ2-6, with TRBD1 matching over 8 bases. Losses at the gene ends were 7 bases for V and 2 bases for J; bases not matched to a gene: 10. The CDR3 covers 17 residues. The CDR3 nucleotides are TGTGCCAGCAACCAAGACAGGGGAATTGCTGGGGCCAACGTCCTGACTTTC. Translating it yields CASNQDRGIAGANVLTF.

This clonotype was observed many times. V usage is TRBV6-1 and J usage is TRBJ1-1, with 7 bases lining up with TRBD1. V was clipped by 7 bases and J by 0 bases; unmatched bases: 8. The V gene's germline CDR1 is MNHNS and CDR2 SASEGT. This CDR3 is 15 amino acids long. The CDR3 is CASTPGTAMNTEAFF. CDR3 coding DNA: TGTGCCAGCACCCCGGGGACAGCAATGAACACTGAAGCTTTCTTT.

This clonotype has ten or more counts. The chain recombines TRBV7-8 with TRBJ1-5, with 7 bases identical to TRBD1. CDR1 is SGHVS, CDR2 FQNEAQ, per germline. CDR3 size: 17 residues. V lost 7 bases, J lost 4 bases, and 16 bases stayed unmatched. In nucleotides, the CDR3 is TGTGCCAGCACCAACCAGGGATTCAGGGGGGTAAATCAGCCCCAGCATTTT. This gives the protein CASTNQGFRGVNQPQHF.

This clonotype has ten or more counts. The chain combines TRBV12-3 or TRBV12-4 with TRBJ1-5, with D perhaps matching TRBD1 (6 bases). This CDR3 spans 15 amino acids. The germline V and J ends were trimmed by 4 bases and 0 bases, with 10 bases remaining between them. CDR3 protein: CASSSRTDSNQPQHF. The CDR3 nucleotides read TGTGCCAGCAGTTCTAGGACAGATAGCAATCAGCCCCAGCATTTT.